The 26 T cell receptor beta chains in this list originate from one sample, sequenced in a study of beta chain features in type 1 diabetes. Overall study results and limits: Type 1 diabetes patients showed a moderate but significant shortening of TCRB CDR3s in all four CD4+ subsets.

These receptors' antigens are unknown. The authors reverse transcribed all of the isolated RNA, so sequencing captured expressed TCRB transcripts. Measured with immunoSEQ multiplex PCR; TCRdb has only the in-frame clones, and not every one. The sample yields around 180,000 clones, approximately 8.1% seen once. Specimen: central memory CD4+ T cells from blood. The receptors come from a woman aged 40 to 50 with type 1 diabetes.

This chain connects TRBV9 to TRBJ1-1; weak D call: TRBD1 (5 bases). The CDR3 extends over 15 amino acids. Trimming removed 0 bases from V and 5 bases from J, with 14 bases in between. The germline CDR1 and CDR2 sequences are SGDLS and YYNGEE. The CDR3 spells CASSVVSGVGTEAFF. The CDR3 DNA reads TGTGCCAGCAGCGTAGTTTCGGGGGTTGGAACTGAAGCTTTCTTT.

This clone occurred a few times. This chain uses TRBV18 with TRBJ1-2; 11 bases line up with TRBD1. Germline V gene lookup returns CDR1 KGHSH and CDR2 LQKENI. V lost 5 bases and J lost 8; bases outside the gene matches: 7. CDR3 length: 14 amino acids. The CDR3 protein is CASSGQGAPGGYTF. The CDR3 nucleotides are TGTGCCAGCTCAGGACAGGGGGCGCCCGGCGGCTACACCTTC.

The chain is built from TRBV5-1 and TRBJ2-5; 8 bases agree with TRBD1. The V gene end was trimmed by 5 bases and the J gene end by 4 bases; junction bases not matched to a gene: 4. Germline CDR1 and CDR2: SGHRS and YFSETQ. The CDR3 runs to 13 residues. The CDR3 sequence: CASRMGTGETQYF. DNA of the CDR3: TGCGCCAGCAGAATGGGGACAGGAGAGACCCAGTACTTC.

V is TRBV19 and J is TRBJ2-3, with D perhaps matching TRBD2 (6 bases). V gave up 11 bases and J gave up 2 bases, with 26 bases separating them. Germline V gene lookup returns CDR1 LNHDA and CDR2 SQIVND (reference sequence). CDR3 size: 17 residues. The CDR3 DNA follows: TGTGCCTCCTCCTCCTCAAGCGGGTATTACGACACAGATACGCAGTATTTT. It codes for CASSSSSGYYDTDTQYF.

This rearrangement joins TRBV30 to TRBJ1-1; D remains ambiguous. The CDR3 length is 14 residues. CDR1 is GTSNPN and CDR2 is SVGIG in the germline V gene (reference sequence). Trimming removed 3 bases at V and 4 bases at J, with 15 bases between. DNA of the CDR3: TGTGCCTGGAGGGGCCACGGGAAAGGCACTGAAGCTTTCTTT. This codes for CAWRGHGKGTEAFF.

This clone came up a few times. The CDR3 nucleotides are TGTGCCAGCAGTTACTCGGGACAGGGGGCTAATGAAAAACTGTTTTTT. This codes for CASSYSGQGANEKLFF. This chain links TRBV6-6 with TRBJ1-4; 11 bases match TRBD1. Germline V gene sequence: CDR1 MNHNY, CDR2 SVGAGI (reference sequence). The V and J ends lost 0 bases and 3 bases, in that order; junction bases with no gene match: 0. CDR3 size: 16 residues.

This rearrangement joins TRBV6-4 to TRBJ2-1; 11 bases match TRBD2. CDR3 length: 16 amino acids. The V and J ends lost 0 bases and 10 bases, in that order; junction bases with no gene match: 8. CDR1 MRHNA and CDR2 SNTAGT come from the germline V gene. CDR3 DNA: TGTGCCAGCAGTGACTCGATAGCGGGAGGGCCCCGGGAGCAGTTCTTC. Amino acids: CASSDSIAGGPREQFF.

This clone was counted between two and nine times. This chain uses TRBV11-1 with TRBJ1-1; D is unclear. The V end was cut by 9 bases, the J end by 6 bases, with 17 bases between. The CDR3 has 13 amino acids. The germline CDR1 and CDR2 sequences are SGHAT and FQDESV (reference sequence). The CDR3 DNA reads TGTGCCAGTACCGGGTCGCAGAGGGCTGAAGCTTTCTTT. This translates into CASTGSQRAEAFF.

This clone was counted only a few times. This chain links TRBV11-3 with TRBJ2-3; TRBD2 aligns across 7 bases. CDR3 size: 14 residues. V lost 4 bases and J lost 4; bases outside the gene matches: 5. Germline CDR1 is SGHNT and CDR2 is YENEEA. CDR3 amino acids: CASSSGGSADTQYF. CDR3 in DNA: TGTGCCAGCAGCTCCGGCGGGAGTGCAGATACGCAGTATTTT. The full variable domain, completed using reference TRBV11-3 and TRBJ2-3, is EAGVVQSPRYKIIEKKQPVAFWCNPISGHNTLYWYLQNLGQGPELLIRYENEEAVDDSQLPKDRFSAERLKGVDSTLKIQPAELGDSAVYLCASSSGGSADTQYFGPGTRLTVL.

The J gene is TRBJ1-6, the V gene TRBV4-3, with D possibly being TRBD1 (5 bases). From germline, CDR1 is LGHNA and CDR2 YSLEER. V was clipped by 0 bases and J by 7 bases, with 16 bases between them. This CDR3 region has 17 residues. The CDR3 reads CASSQDPSGGRNSPLHF. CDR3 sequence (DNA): TGCGCCAGCAGCCAAGATCCTTCTGGGGGGAGGAATTCACCCCTCCACTTT.

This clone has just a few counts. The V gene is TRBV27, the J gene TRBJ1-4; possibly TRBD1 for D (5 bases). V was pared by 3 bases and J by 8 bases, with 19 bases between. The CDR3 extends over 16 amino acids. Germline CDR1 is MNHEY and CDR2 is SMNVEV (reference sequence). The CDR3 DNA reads TGTGCCAGCAGTTTCGGTCGGGCGGGGCAGCAGGAAAAACTGTTTTTT. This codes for CASSFGRAGQQEKLFF.

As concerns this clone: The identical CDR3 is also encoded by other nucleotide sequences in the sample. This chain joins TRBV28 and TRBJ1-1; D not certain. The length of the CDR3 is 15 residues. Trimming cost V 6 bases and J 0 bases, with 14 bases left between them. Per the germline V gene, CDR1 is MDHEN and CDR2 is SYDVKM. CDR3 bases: TGTGCCAGCAGCCTTCCCGGGGTTATGAACACTGAAGCTTTCTTT. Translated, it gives CASSLPGVMNTEAFF.

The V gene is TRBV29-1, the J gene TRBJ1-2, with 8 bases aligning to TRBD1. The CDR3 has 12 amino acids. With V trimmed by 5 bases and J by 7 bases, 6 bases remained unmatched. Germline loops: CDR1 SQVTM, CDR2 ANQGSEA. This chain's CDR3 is CSVQQGESGYTF. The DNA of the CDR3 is TGCAGCGTTCAACAGGGGGAGAGTGGCTACACCTTC.

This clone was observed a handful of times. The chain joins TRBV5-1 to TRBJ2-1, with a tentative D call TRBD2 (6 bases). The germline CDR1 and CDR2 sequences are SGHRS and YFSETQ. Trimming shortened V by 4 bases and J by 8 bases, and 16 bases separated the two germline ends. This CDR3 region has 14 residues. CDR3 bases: TGCGCCAGCAGCCATGACCGGGGGAACGATGAGCAGTTCTTC. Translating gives CASSHDRGNDEQFF.

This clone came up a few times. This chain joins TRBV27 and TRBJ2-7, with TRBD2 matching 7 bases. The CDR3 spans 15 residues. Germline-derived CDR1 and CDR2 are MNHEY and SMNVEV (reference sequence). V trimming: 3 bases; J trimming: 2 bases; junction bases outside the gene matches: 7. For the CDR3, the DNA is TGTGCCAGCAGTTTGGCGGGCGGGGGTCCCTACGAGCAGTACTTC. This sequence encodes CASSLAGGGPYEQYF.

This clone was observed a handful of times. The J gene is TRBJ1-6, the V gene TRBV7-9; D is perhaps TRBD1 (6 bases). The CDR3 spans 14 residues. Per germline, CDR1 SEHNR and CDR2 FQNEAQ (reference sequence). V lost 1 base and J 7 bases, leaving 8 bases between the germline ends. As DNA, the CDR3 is TGTGCCAGCAGCTTAGGGACAGTGAATTCACCCCTCCACTTT. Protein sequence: CASSLGTVNSPLHF.

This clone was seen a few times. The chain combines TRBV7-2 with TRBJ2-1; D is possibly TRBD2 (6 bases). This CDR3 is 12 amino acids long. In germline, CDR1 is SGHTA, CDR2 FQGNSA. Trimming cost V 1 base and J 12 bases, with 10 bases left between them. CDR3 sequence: CASSLGGAGQFF. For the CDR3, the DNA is TGTGCCAGCAGCTTAGGCGGGGCCGGGCAGTTCTTC. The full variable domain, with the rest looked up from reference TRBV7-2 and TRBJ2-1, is GAGVSQSPSNKVTEKGKDVELRCDPISGHTALYWYRQSLGQGLEFLIYFQGNSAPDKSGLPSDRFSAERTGGSVSTLTIQRTQQEDSAVYLCASSLGGAGQFFGPGTRLTVL.

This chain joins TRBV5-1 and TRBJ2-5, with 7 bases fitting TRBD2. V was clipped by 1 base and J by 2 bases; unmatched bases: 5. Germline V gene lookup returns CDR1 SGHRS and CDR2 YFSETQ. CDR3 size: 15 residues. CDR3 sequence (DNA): TGCGCCAGCAGCTTGAATGGCGGGAGTCAAGAGACCCAGTACTTC. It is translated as CASSLNGGSQETQYF.

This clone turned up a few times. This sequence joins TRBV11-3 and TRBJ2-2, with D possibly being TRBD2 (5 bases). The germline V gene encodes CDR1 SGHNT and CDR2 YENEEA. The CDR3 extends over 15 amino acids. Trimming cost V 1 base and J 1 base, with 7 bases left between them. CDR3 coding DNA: TGTGCCAGCAGCTTAGGCGGGCAGAACACCGGGGAGCTGTTTTTT. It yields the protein CASSLGGQNTGELFF.

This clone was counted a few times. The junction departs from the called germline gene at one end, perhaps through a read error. The CDR3 DNA sequence: TGTGCCAGCAGTTCCGGGACAGGGGTTAATGGCTACACCTTC. Translation: CASSSGTGVNGYTF. The chain recombines TRBV10-3 with TRBJ1-2, with 10 bases identical to TRBD1. Germline CDR1 ENHRY, CDR2 SYGVKD. The CDR3 spans 14 residues.

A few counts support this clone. Written as DNA, the CDR3 is TGTGCCAGCTCCCCAGGGGGGGACAGGGCTCAGCCCCAGCATTTT. Its protein product is CASSPGGDRAQPQHF. The chain couples TRBV18 to TRBJ1-5, with 9 nucleotides matching TRBD1. Germline CDR1 KGHSH, CDR2 LQKENI. V lost 6 bases and J lost 6; bases outside the gene matches: 9. This CDR3 has 15 residues.

DNA for the CDR3: TGCGCCAGCAGCCAAGATACTGTAGAGACCCAGTACTTC. As protein: CASSQDTVETQYF. This chain connects TRBV4-1 to TRBJ2-5; D not resolved. CDR1 is MGHRA and CDR2 is YSYEKL in the germline V gene. The CDR3 has 13 residues. Deletions cut 0 bases from V and 4 bases from J, with 6 bases between.

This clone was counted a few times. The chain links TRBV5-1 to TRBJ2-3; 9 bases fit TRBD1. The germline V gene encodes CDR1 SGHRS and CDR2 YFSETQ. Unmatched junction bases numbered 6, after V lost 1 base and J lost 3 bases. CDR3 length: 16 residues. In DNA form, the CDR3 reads TGCGCCAGCAGCTTGTCCCCGGACAGGGGAACAGATACGCAGTATTTT. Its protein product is CASSLSPDRGTDTQYF.

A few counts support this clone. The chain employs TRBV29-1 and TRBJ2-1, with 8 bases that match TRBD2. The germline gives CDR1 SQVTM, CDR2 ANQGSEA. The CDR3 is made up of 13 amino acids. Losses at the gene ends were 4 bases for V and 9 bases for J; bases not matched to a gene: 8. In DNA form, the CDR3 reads TGCAGCGTTGTCCGGACTAGCATTAGTGAGCAGTTCTTC. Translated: CSVVRTSISEQFF.

The CDR3 loop is CASSQADRGTNEKLFF. CDR3 sequence (DNA): TGTGCCAGCAGTCAAGCGGACAGGGGAACTAATGAAAAACTGTTTTTT. The chain joins TRBV28 to TRBJ1-4; TRBD1 matches at 9 bases. Germline loops: CDR1 MDHEN, CDR2 SYDVKM. The CDR3 sequence is 16 residues long. J was trimmed by 1 base and V by 5 bases; bases with no gene match: 5.

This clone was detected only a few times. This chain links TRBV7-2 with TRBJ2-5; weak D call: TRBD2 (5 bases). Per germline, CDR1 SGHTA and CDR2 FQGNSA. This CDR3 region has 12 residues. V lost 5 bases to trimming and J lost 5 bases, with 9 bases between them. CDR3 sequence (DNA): TGTGCCAGCAGCCCCACGGGGGAGACCCAGTACTTC. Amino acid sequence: CASSPTGETQYF.